This T cell receptor beta chain derives from a study of blood T cell repertoires in COVID-19. Turning to the study itself: Samples of COVID-19 (acute and convalescent) were obtained from the United States, Italy and Spain.

The CDR3 is made up of 13 amino acids. CDR1 SNHLY and CDR2 FYNNEI come from the germline V gene. V lost 6 bases and J lost 4; bases outside the gene matches: 2. In the original workflow: Counts of nucleated cells, estimated from reference gene primer amplification, were obtained. Here immunoSEQ multiplex PCR was the method, and the copy in TCRdb shows in-frame clones only, minus some. Clonal size and the V and J genes are those of that table, whereas D and trimming came from the DNA. Among about 110,000 clones listed, more than 75% were seen once. The sample consisted of peripheral blood. This clonotype was sampled from a human donor in a cohort sampled during active COVID-19. The V and J genes are TRBV2 and TRBJ2-2, with 7 bases fitting TRBD1. The CDR3 loop reads CASRGQSTGELFF. In DNA form, the CDR3 reads TGTGCCAGCAGGGGACAGTCCACCGGGGAGCTGTTTTTT.